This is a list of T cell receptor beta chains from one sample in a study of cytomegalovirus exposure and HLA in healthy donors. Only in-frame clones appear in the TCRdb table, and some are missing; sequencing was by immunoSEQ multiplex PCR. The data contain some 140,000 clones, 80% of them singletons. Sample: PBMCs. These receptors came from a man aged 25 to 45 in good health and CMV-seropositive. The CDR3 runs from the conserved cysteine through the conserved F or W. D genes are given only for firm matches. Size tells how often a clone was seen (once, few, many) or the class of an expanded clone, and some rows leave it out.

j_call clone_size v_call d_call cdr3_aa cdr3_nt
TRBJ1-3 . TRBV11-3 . CASSLGAGPGNTIYF TGTGCCAGCAGCTTAGGTGCGGGACCGGGAAACACCATATATTTT
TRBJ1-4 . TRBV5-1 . CASTLYGGVENEKLFF TGCGCCAGCACGCTGTACGGTGGAGTCGAAAATGAAAAACTGTTTTTT
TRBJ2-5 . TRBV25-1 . CASSTQMWGGWETQYF TGTGCCAGCAGTACCCAAATGTGGGGCGGTTGGGAGACCCAGTACTTC
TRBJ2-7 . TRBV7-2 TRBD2 CASSFLTSGSVGSRQYF TGTGCCAGCAGCTTTTTGACTAGCGGGAGCGTGGGATCGAGGCAGTACTTC
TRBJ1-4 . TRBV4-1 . CASSQNRTRFF TGCGCCAGCAGCCAAAACAGAACTCGGTTTTTT
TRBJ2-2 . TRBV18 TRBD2 CASSPGLAGSNTGELFF TGTGCCAGCTCACCCGGACTAGCGGGCTCGAACACCGGGGAGCTGTTTTTT
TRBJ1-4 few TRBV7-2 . CASSLAPLGGGNEKLFF TGTGCCAGCAGCTTAGCCCCTTTGGGGGGAGGAAACGAAAAACTGTTTTTT
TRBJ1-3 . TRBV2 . CASRLSGNTIYF TGTGCCAGCAGACTCTCTGGAAACACCATATATTTT
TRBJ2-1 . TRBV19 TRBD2 CASSQPGLADNNEQFF TGTGCCAGTAGTCAACCCGGACTAGCGGACAACAATGAGCAGTTCTTC
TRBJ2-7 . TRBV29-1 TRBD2 CSARTSGSGYEQYF TGCAGCGCAAGGACTAGTGGTTCGGGCTACGAGCAGTACTTC
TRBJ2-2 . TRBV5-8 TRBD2 CASSLTSGSHNTGELFF TGTGCCAGCAGCCTCACTAGCGGGAGTCATAACACCGGGGAGCTGTTTTTT
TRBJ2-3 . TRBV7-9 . CASSGAYSTDTQYF TGTGCCAGTAGCGGAGCGTATTCCACAGATACGCAGTATTTT
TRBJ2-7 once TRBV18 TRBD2 CASSPAPAGGHSSYEQYF TGTGCCAGCTCACCGGCCCCAGCGGGAGGCCATAGCTCCTACGAGCAGTACTTC
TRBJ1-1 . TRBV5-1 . CASRRTNTEAFF TGCGCCAGCAGGAGGACAAACACTGAAGCTTTCTTT
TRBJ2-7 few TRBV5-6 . CASSFGTPTYEQYF TGTGCCAGCAGCTTCGGGACTCCTACCTACGAGCAGTACTTC
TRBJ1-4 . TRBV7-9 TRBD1 CASSHTPGTGFEKLFF TGTGCCAGCAGTCACACCCCCGGGACAGGGTTTGAAAAACTGTTTTTT
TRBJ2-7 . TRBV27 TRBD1 CASSLRQGAYEQYF TGTGCCAGCAGTCTACGACAGGGGGCCTACGAGCAGTACTTC
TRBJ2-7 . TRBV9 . CASSGGQSYEQYF TGTGCCAGCAGCGGGGGACAATCCTACGAGCAGTACTTC
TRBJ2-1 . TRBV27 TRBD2 CASSSPGTSGSYNEQFF TGTGCCAGCAGTTCACCCGGGACTAGCGGGAGTTACAATGAGCAGTTCTTC
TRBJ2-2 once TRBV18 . CASADTGIKTGELFF TGTGCCAGCGCGGATACGGGAATAAAGACGGGGGAGCTGTTTTTT
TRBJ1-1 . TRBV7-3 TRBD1 CASSSGQGIYTEAFF TGTGCCAGCAGCTCGGGACAGGGGATTTACACTGAAGCTTTCTTT
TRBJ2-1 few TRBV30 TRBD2 CAWSGDSGRRYNEQFF TGTGCCTGGAGTGGAGATAGCGGGAGGAGATACAATGAGCAGTTCTTC
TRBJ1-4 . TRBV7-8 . CASSLDTTNEKLFF TGTGCCAGCAGCTTGGACACAACTAATGAAAAACTGTTTTTT
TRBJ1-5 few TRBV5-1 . CASSFGGQPQHF TGTGCCAGCAGCTTCGGGGGGCAGCCCCAGCATTTT
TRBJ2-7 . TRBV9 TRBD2 CASSVNSGRAHEQYF TGTGCCAGCAGCGTCAATAGCGGGAGGGCCCACGAGCAGTACTTC
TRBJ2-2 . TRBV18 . CASSPGRTNTGELFF TGTGCCAGCTCACCGGGCCGCACGAACACCGGGGAGCTGTTTTTT
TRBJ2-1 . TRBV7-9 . CASSRGRYIDNEQFF TGTGCCAGCAGCAGGGGCAGATACATCGACAATGAGCAGTTCTTC
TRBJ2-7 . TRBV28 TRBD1 CASSSPTGPYEQYF TGTGCCAGCAGTTCGCCGACAGGGCCCTACGAGCAGTACTTC
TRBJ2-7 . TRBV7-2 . CASSDSSYEQYF TGTGCCAGCAGCGATAGCTCCTACGAGCAGTACTTC
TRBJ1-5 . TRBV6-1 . CASSGSTRQPQHF TGTGCCAGCAGTGGATCTACTAGACAGCCCCAGCATTTT
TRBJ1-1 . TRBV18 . CASSPGQYTEAFF TGTGCCAGCTCACCTGGGCAGTACACTGAAGCTTTCTTT
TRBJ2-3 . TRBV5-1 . CASSLVAGSTDTQYF TGCGCCAGCAGCTTGGTGGCGGGGAGCACAGATACGCAGTATTTT
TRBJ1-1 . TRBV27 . CASGFRLGSAEAFF TGTGCCAGCGGTTTTCGTCTCGGGTCGGCTGAAGCTTTCTTT
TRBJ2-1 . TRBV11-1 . CASSFFPGGEGEQFF TGTGCCAGCAGCTTCTTTCCCGGGGGTGAGGGCGAGCAGTTCTTC
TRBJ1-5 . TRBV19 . CASSARQDLGNQPQHF TGTGCCAGTAGTGCCCGACAGGATTTAGGCAATCAGCCCCAGCATTTT
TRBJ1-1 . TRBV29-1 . CSVEDPGVNLVAFF TGCAGCGTTGAAGATCCGGGGGTAAACCTAGTAGCTTTCTTT
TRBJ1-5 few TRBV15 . CATSRMDTNQPQHF TGTGCCACCAGCAGAATGGACACCAATCAGCCCCAGCATTTT
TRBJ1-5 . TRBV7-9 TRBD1 CASSLSAGGAYNQPQHF TGTGCCAGCAGCTTATCGGCAGGGGGAGCCTACAATCAGCCCCAGCATTTT
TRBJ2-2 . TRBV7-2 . CASSLDGSAGELFF TGTGCCAGCAGCTTAGATGGGAGTGCCGGGGAGCTGTTTTTT
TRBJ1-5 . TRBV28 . CASSPQQGVQPQHF TGTGCCAGCAGTCCGCAGCAGGGTGTTCAGCCCCAGCATTTT
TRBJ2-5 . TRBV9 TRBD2 CASSAGGKQETQYF TGTGCCAGCAGCGCGGGGGGGAAGCAAGAGACCCAGTACTTC
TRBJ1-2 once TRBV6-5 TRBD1 CASRSPGQQYYGYTF TGTGCCAGCAGGTCCCCGGGACAGCAGTACTATGGCTACACCTTC
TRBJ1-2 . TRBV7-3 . CASSTSGSYGYTF TGTGCCAGCAGCACGAGCGGGAGCTATGGCTACACCTTC
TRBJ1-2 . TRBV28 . CASSLGDSYTF TGTGCCAGCAGTTTGGGGGACAGCTACACCTTC
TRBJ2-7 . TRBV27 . CASFPASAPYEQYF TGTGCCAGCTTCCCGGCAAGCGCACCCTACGAGCAGTACTTC
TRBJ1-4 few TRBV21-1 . CASSKALWGQRSTNEKLFF TGTGCCAGCAGCAAAGCGCTTTGGGGACAGAGATCAACTAATGAAAAACTGTTTTTT
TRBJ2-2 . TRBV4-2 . CASSQEPLGAGELFF TGTGCCAGCAGCCAAGAACCTCTGGGCGCCGGGGAGCTGTTTTTT
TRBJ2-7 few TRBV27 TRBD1 CASSHNLDRTYEQYF TGTGCCAGCAGCCACAATCTGGACAGGACTTACGAGCAGTACTTC
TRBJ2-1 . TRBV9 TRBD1 CASSVDRGAYNEQFF TGTGCCAGCAGTGTCGACAGGGGCGCCTACAATGAGCAGTTCTTC
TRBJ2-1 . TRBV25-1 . CASSESRSGSSYNEQFF TGTGCCAGCAGTGAATCTAGAAGCGGAAGCTCCTACAATGAGCAGTTCTTC
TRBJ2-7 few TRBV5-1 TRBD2 CASSQTGTSDYEQYF TGCGCCAGCAGCCAAACCGGGACTAGCGACTACGAGCAGTACTTC
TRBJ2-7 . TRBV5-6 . CASSKSSYEQYF TGTGCCAGCAGCAAGAGCTCCTACGAGCAGTACTTC
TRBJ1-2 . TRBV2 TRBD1 CASRGGQGSVYGYTF TGTGCCAGCAGGGGGGGACAGGGATCGGTCTATGGCTACACCTTC